One sample yielded the 17 T cell receptor beta chains listed below, sequenced in a study of CD8+ T cells in alopecia areata. The treatment here: oral pan-JAK inhibitor, 5-10 mg twice daily. Extracted RNA was reverse transcribed, and the resulting cDNA served as sequencing template. The method was immunoSEQ multiplex PCR; TCRdb's version includes in-frame clones alone and lacks a portion of them. This table has roughly 100,000 clones, under 90% appearing once. Sequencing used CD8+ T cells sorted from blood, obtained at approximately week 30, from a patient treated with tofacitinib. The receptors come from a human donor with alopecia areata.

In nucleotides, the CDR3 is TGTGCCAGCAGTAAGACCCATGAGGACAGTATCTACGAGCAGTACTTC. Translation gives CASSKTHEDSIYEQYF. V and J are TRBV27 and TRBJ2-7; a possible D gene is TRBD1 (6 bases). Germline CDR1 is MNHEY and CDR2 is SMNVEV (reference sequence). The CDR3 length is 16 residues. The V gene lost 5 bases and the J gene lost 3 bases, with 20 bases spanning the gap.

V gene TRBV5-6 combines with J gene TRBJ2-7; possibly TRBD1 or TRBD2 for D (5 bases each). CDR3 length: 15 amino acids. The V and J ends lost 3 bases and 0 bases respectively, with 13 bases between them. Germline values: CDR1 SGHDT, CDR2 YYEEEE. CDR3 sequence (DNA): TGTGCCAGCAGCTACGGACCAGGGAGCTCCTACGAGCAGTACTTC. Translated: CASSYGPGSSYEQYF.

V gene TRBV27 combines with J gene TRBJ2-7; D is unresolved. Per the germline V gene, CDR1 is MNHEY and CDR2 is SMNVEV (reference sequence). V was shortened by 5 bases and J by 3 bases, with 8 bases between the two germline ends. The CDR3 runs to 12 residues. The CDR3 DNA sequence: TGTGCCAGCAGTCCGAACCGCTACGAGCAGTACTTC. This encodes CASSPNRYEQYF.

The gene calls are TRBV27 and TRBJ2-7; D may be TRBD1 (5 bases). Germline CDR1 reads MNHEY; CDR2 reads SMNVEV (reference sequence). V shed 0 bases and J shed 3 bases, with 12 bases lying between them. This CDR3 contains 15 residues. The CDR3 DNA is TGTGCCAGCAGTTTATCGGCGTGGGGCAACTACGAGCAGTACTTC. This codes for CASSLSAWGNYEQYF.

The count of this clone is one. The rearrangement uses TRBV7-9 and TRBJ2-5; D may correspond to TRBD1 or TRBD2 (5 bases each). Germline lookup yields CDR1 SEHNR and CDR2 FQNEAQ (reference sequence). The length of the CDR3 is 12 residues. The V end was cut by 9 bases, the J end by 1 base, with 9 bases between. The CDR3 bases are TGTGCCAGTCGGGGCATCCAAGAGACCCAGTACTTC. Encoded protein: CASRGIQETQYF.

This clone was recorded a few times. The chain uses TRBV2 and TRBJ1-2, with D unclear. The CDR3 runs to 11 residues. V lost 7 bases and J 4 bases, leaving 7 bases between the germline ends. The germline V gene encodes CDR1 SNHLY and CDR2 FYNNEI. The CDR3 protein is CASKRGYGYTF. In nucleotides, the CDR3 is TGTGCCAGCAAACGGGGCTATGGCTACACCTTC.

This chain joins TRBV27 and TRBJ2-7; D call uncertain. Germline V gene lookup returns CDR1 MNHEY and CDR2 SMNVEV (reference sequence). This CDR3 is built from 13 residues. V lost 3 bases and J lost 1, with 7 bases in between. CDR3 nucleotides: TGTGCCAGCAGTTTGATAGGTTCCTACGAGCAGTACTTC. Its translation is CASSLIGSYEQYF.

V gene TRBV7-9 combines with J gene TRBJ2-4; 7 bases fit TRBD2. This CDR3 comprises 14 residues. The germline V gene encodes CDR1 SEHNR and CDR2 FQNEAQ (reference sequence). With V trimmed by 0 bases and J by 4 bases, 0 bases remained unmatched. The CDR3 loop reads CASSLAREKNIQYF. The DNA for the CDR3 is TGTGCCAGCAGCTTAGCGCGGGAGAAAAACATTCAGTACTTC.

The rearrangement uses TRBV11-2 and TRBJ2-7, with D maybe TRBD2 (5 bases). Germline values: CDR1 SGHAT, CDR2 FQNNGV. V was pared by 5 bases and J by 3 bases, with 8 bases between. The CDR3 spans 12 residues. CDR3 amino acids: CASSEGGYEQYF. For the CDR3, the DNA is TGTGCCAGCAGCGAGGGCGGCTACGAGCAGTACTTC.

The chain joins TRBV7-2 to TRBJ2-1; the D gene is possibly TRBD1 (5 bases). CDR1 SGHTA and CDR2 FQGNSA come from the germline V gene. V lost 4 bases to trimming and J lost 5 bases, with 9 bases between them. The CDR3 length is 13 residues. CDR3 nucleotides: TGTGCCAGCAGCTCGACAGTTAACAATGAGCAGTTCTTC. Translated, it gives CASSSTVNNEQFF.

Note on this clone: Other DNA sequences in this sample translate to the same CDR3. This chain connects TRBV6-5 to TRBJ1-2, with D unclear. V dropped 2 bases and J dropped 4 bases, with 11 bases sitting between them. Germline V gene data show CDR1 as MNHEY and CDR2 as SVGAGI. This CDR3 spans 14 amino acids. CDR3 region: CASSYRRATYGYTF. CDR3 DNA sequence: TGTGCCAGCAGTTACCGCCGCGCTACCTATGGCTACACCTTC.

This clone was detected a few times. CDR3 in amino acids: CSVETSGRSSYNEQFF. The CDR3 DNA is TGCAGCGTTGAAACTAGCGGCAGGAGCTCCTACAATGAGCAGTTCTTC. The rearrangement uses TRBV29-1 and TRBJ2-1; 8 nucleotides match TRBD2. The junction had 6 bases not matched to a gene; V was cut back by 2 bases and J by 0 bases. The CDR3 runs 16 residues. Looked up from germline, CDR1 is SQVTM and CDR2 is ANQGSEA.

V gene TRBV6-1 combines with J gene TRBJ2-1; 10 nucleotides line up with TRBD1. The CDR3 length is 12 residues. V lost 8 bases and J lost 8; bases outside the gene matches: 3. Germline V gene sequence: CDR1 MNHNS, CDR2 SASEGT. Here the CDR3 reads CASSGTGDEQFF. CDR3 bases: TGTGCCAGCTCCGGGACAGGGGATGAGCAGTTCTTC.

This rearrangement joins TRBV27 to TRBJ2-3; D not resolved. V was shortened by 5 bases and J by 2 bases, with 11 bases between the two germline ends. The CDR3 is made up of 14 amino acids. Per germline, CDR1 MNHEY and CDR2 SMNVEV (reference sequence). The CDR3 DNA sequence: TGTGCCAGCAGTCGTCTAGTGAACACAGATACGCAGTATTTT. Its translation is CASSRLVNTDTQYF.

The V and J genes are TRBV5-6 and TRBJ2-7; 9 bases map to TRBD2. Germline lookup yields CDR1 SGHDT and CDR2 YYEEEE. The J segment lost 1 base and the V segment lost 2 bases, leaving 4 bases of the junction unmatched. The CDR3 loop spans 15 amino acids. The CDR3: CASSFLAGESYEQYF. The CDR3 DNA reads as TGTGCCAGCAGCTTTTTAGCGGGAGAGTCCTACGAGCAGTACTTC.

V gene TRBV15 combines with J gene TRBJ2-2, with TRBD2 as a possible D gene (6 bases). The germline V gene has CDR1 LNHNV and CDR2 YYDKDF (reference sequence). CDR3 length: 15 amino acids. V lost 8 bases and J 0 bases, leaving 13 bases between the germline ends. For the CDR3, the DNA is TGTGCCACCTACTGGGACTCATCGAACACCGGGGAGCTGTTTTTT. Translating gives CATYWDSSNTGELFF.

The genes are TRBV7-9 and TRBJ1-1; the D gene is possibly TRBD1 (6 bases). Germline lookup yields CDR1 SEHNR and CDR2 FQNEAQ (reference sequence). With 0 bases removed from V and 6 bases from J, the gap between germline ends came to 11 bases. The CDR3 runs to 14 residues. DNA for the CDR3: TGTGCCAGCAGCTTAGCGTTGACAGGCTCTGAAGCTTTCTTT. The encoded protein is CASSLALTGSEAFF.